This T cell receptor (beta chain) derives from a study of T-cell memory formation after mild COVID-19. Findings and caveats of the study: Whether day 37 second-wave clones are SARS-CoV-2-specific was not confirmed.

CDR1 is SGHRS and CDR2 is YFSETQ in the germline V gene. The CDR3 is made up of 17 amino acids. With 9 bases clipped from V and 3 bases from J, the junction kept 17 bases outside the gene matches. TCR alpha and TCR beta cDNA libraries carrying sample barcodes and UMIs were produced by 5'RACE using constant-segment primers. TCRdb re-called the 5' RACE reads with MiXCR, one entry per CDR3 protein. The table includes approximately 560,000 distinct CDR3 sequences, 15% to 20% detected once. This clonotype was seen a handful of times. Its antigen is undetermined. The receptor comes from an adult woman who had mild COVID-19 (a few samples of this study predate the infection). Cell type and time point are not known. The chain links TRBV5-1 to TRBJ2-4; TRBD1 aligns across 8 bases. Source material: PBMCs or a T cell subset sorted from them (not recorded which). The CDR3 nucleotides are TGCGCCATCGACAGGGGACCCTTGAAGGTGGGCAAAAACATTCAGTACTTC. It encodes CAIDRGPLKVGKNIQYF.